Below are 5 T cell receptor beta chains sequenced from a single sample in a study of blood T cell repertoires in COVID-19. The repertoire was sequenced with immunoSEQ multiplex PCR; TCRdb's copy has only in-frame clones and lacks some. This sample carries around 700,000 clones, around 89% of them seen once, and the ten largest clones take 0.2% to 0.3%. The sequenced sample was peripheral blood. The receptors derive from a woman between 18 and 29 years old with acute or convalescent COVID-19.

This sequence joins TRBV27 and TRBJ2-3, with 16 nucleotides matching TRBD2. V was clipped by 6 bases and J by 4 bases; unmatched bases: 7. The CDR3 has 17 residues. CDR1 MNHEY and CDR2 SMNVEV come from the germline V gene (reference sequence). The CDR3 region is CASSPGTSGGAADTQYF. DNA for the CDR3: TGTGCCAGCAGCCCCGGGACTAGCGGGGGGGCAGCAGATACGCAGTATTTT.

The chain has TRBV5-6 and TRBJ1-6; 8 positions agree with TRBD1. The germline V gene encodes CDR1 SGHDT and CDR2 YYEEEE. There are 16 residues in the CDR3. V lost 4 bases to trimming and J lost 9 bases; unmatched junction nucleotides: 12. The DNA for the CDR3 is TGTGCCAGCAGCGGCTTGACAGGGGAAGCGGGTTCACCCCTCCACTTT. Translating it yields CASSGLTGEAGSPLHF. Full variable domain (rest looked up from reference TRBV5-6 and TRBJ1-6): DAGVTQSPTHLIKTRGQQVTLRCSPKSGHDTVSWYQQALGQGPQFIFQYYEEEERQRGNFPDRFSGHQFPNYSSELNVNALLLGDSALYLCASSGLTGEAGSPLHFGNGTRLTVT.

This clone was detected a few times. The gene calls are TRBV5-1 and TRBJ1-1; 9 bases agree with TRBD1. J gave up 5 bases and V 4 bases, and 12 bases lay outside the gene matches. CDR3 length: 16 amino acids. Per the germline V gene, CDR1 is SGHRS and CDR2 is YFSETQ. The chain's CDR3 is CASSPRAGQGDTEAFF. The DNA of the CDR3 is TGCGCCAGCAGCCCCCGTGCGGGACAGGGTGATACTGAAGCTTTCTTT.

The V gene is TRBV18, the J gene TRBJ2-3, with TRBD2 identical over 13 bases. CDR3 length: 19 residues. The ends lost 6 bases at V and 0 bases at J; junction bases unmatched: 12. The germline V gene encodes CDR1 KGHSH and CDR2 LQKENI. CDR3 nucleotides: TGTGCCAGCTCGTTCGGACTAGCGGGGGCCCTTTCTAGCACAGATACGCAGTATTTT. Translated, it gives CASSFGLAGALSSTDTQYF.

The V gene is TRBV10-3, the J gene TRBJ2-1, with D perhaps matching TRBD1 (6 bases). Trimming shortened V by 4 bases and J by 3 bases, and 13 bases separated the two germline ends. CDR1 is ENHRY, CDR2 SYGVKD, per germline. This CDR3 spans 15 amino acids. The chain's CDR3 is CAISVGEQGYNEQFF. In DNA, the CDR3 is TGTGCCATCAGTGTGGGGGAACAGGGCTACAATGAGCAGTTCTTC.